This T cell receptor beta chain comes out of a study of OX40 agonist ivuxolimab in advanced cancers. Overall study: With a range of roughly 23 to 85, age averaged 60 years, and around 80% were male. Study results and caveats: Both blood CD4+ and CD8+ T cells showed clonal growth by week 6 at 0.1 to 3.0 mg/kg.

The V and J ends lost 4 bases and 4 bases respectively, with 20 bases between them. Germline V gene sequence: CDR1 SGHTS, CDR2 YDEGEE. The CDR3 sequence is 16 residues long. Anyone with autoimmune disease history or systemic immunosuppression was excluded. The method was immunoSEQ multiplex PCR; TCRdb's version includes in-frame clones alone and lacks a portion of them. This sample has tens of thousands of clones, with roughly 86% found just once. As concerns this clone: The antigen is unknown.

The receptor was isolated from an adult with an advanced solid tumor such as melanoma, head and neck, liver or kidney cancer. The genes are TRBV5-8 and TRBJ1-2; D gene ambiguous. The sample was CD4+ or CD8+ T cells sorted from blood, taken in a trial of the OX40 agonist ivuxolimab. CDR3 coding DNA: TGTGCCAGCAGCGAAGGACTGCCCCAATTGGGCTATGGCTACACCTTC. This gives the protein CASSEGLPQLGYGYTF.